One T cell receptor beta chain is described in this entry. This clonotype was recorded at least ten times. Its antigen target is currently unknown. The record has no base qualities; no much larger clone is one base away. This entry is derived from a study of beta chain bispecific antibodies for T cell cancers (dated by TCRdb to about 2021). Looking at the study overall: After T cells from healthy donors were cocultured with bispecific antibodies and T cell leukemia lines, the researchers used TRBV sequencing of the cells that survived to measure how much each TRBV family was depleted. Surface TRBV12 (TRBV12-3) was expressed by Jurkat cells, and surface TRBV5-5 was expressed by HPB-ALL cells.

Results the study describes overall, beyond this receptor: Cross-reactivity of the anti-TRBV5-5 antibody with TRBV5-6 was attributed to high sequence similarity between the two genes. Each sequenced sample mixed leukemia cell line cells with normal T cells, and most targeted TRBV signal came from the leukemia cells rather than normal T cells.

T cells were expanded from blood mononuclear cells with anti-CD3 antibody OKT3 or CD3/CD28 Dynabeads for approximately 3 days. The culture conditions for expanded T cells were RPMI 1640 plus 10% fetal bovine serum, recombinant human IL-2 (100 IU/ml) and IL-7 (about 5.5 ng/ml). For cocultures, some 50,000 normal T cells were combined with some 50,000 target cells and bispecific antibody in about 92 ul and incubated for about 16 hours at 37 degrees C. Every bispecific antibody was made of two single-chain variable fragments expressed in a single-chain diabody format with a His tag. Effector T cells were obtained from healthy human donors, and peripheral blood mononuclear cells were isolated from leukapheresis samples by Ficoll density gradient centrifugation. The germline ends are 13 bases apart after V is trimmed by 6 bases and J by 4 bases. Looking up the germline V gene yields CDR1 SGHDT and CDR2 YYEEEE. Taken from cysteine to phenylalanine, the CDR3 has 13 residues. Just the 39-base CDR3 DNA is kept, in frame starting at base 1.

Unique molecular identifier barcodes were incorporated into the libraries and were used for clonotype quantification. Qiagen AllPrep DNA/RNA Micro kits were used to isolate total RNA, and an Agilent TapeStation was used to check RNA quality. TCR beta libraries were constructed by 5' RACE, in which cDNA synthesis was followed by two PCR steps with TCR beta constant-region gene-specific primers. TCR beta libraries were sequenced on an Illumina MiSeq platform. As for the authors' bioinformatics: MIGEC, MiXCR and VDJtools were used for read processing. The frequency of each clonotype was calculated as the fraction of all unique molecular identifiers in the sample that belonged to that clonotype. Any TRBV gene that IMGT lists as a pseudogene or open reading frame, and is therefore nonfunctional, such as TRBV1, TRBV12-1 and TRBV21, was left out. The public reads were quality trimmed at Q25 with fastp and then assembled into clones with MiXCR by TCRdb, keeping productive beta chains. Rows with one shared CDR3 protein collapse into an entry with the most common genes and DNA. TCRdb, not the original authors, processed these V and J calls. This sample comprises 20,000 to 25,000 distinct CDR3 sequences, under 3% of them detected only once. The ten largest make up about a third of the sample.

This sequence uses TRBV5-6 and TRBJ2-5; the D gene is possibly TRBD2, with 6 bases matching. The sequence came from a human donor in good health. Some clones in this sample may be carry-over from other donors' samples. Sample: healthy donor T cells cultured with leukemia cells. The sequence in DNA is TGTGCCAGCAACTCAGAGGAGGGAGAGACCCAGTACTTC. The translation is CASNSEEGETQYF.